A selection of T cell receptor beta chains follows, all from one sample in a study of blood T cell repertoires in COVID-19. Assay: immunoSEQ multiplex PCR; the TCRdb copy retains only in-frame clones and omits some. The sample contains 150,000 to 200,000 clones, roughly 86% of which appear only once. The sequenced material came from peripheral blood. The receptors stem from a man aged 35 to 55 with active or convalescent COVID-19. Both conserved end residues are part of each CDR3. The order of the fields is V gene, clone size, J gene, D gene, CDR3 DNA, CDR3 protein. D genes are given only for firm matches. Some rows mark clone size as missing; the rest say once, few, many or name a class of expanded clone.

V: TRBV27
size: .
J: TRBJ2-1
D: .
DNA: TGTGCCAGCAGTTTATCGCTTGGCAGGCAAAATGAGCAGTTCTTC
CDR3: CASSLSLGRQNEQFF

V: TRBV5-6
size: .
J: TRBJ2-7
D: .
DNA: TGTGCCAGCAACAACAGGGTGGACTACGAGCAGTACTTC
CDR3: CASNNRVDYEQYF

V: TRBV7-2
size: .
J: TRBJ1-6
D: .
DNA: TGTGCCAGCAGCCGTTTGACAGCTAATAATTCACCCCTCCACTTT
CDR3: CASSRLTANNSPLHF

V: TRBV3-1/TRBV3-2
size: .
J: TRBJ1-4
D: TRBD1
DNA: TGTGCCAGTTCTTCAGGGGGGAATGAAAAACTGTTTTTT
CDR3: CASSSGGNEKLFF

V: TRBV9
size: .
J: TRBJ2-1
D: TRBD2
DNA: TGTGCCAGCAGCCCCCGCCCGGGACTAGCGGCGGATGAGCAGTTCTTC
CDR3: CASSPRPGLAADEQFF

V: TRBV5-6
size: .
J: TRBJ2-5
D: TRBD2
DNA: TGTGCCAGCAGCTTGAGCGGGGGGCTTCAAGAGACCCAGTACTTC
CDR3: CASSLSGGLQETQYF

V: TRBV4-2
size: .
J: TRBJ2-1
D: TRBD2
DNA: TGTGCCAGCAGCCGACTAGCGGGGGGCCAGAATTACAATGAGCAGTTCTTC
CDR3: CASSRLAGGQNYNEQFF

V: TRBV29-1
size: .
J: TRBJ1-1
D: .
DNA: TGCAGCGTTCAAGACAGTCCTGAAGCTTTCTTT
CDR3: CSVQDSPEAFF

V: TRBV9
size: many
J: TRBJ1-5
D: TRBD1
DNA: TGTGCCAGCAGCGTTGGGACAGTGGCCGAGCCCCAGCATTTT
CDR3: CASSVGTVAEPQHF

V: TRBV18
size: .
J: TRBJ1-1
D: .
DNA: TGTGCCAGCTCACCGGACAGAACTTCCAACACTGAAGCTTTCTTT
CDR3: CASSPDRTSNTEAFF

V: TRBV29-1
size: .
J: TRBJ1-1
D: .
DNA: TGCAGCGTTGAAACTGTGACGGGTGGTGAAGCTTTCTTT
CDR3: CSVETVTGGEAFF

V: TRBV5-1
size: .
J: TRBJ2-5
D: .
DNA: TGCGCCAGCAGCTGGGCAGCGGCAGAGACCCAGTACTTC
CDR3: CASSWAAAETQYF

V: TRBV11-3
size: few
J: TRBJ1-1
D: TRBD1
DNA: TGTGCCAGCAGCTTAACAGGGGAAACTGAAGCTTTCTTT
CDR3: CASSLTGETEAFF

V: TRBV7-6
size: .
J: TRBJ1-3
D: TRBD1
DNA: TGTGCCAGCAGCTTATCTCGCCAGGGGGCGACCTCTGGAAACACCATATATTTT
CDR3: CASSLSRQGATSGNTIYF

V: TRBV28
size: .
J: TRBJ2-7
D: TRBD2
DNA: TGTGCCAGCAGTTGGACGGGCGGCCTAGCGAGGCGGGGGTACGAGCAGTACTTC
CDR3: CASSWTGGLARRGYEQYF

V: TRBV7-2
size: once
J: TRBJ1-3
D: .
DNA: TGTGCCAGCAGCTTAGACGGGGGTGGAAACACCATATATTTT
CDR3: CASSLDGGGNTIYF

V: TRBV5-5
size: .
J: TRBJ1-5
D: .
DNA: TGTGCCAGCAGCCCCGGACAGTTCAATCAGCCCCAGCATTTT
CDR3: CASSPGQFNQPQHF